One and the same sample provided the 13 T cell receptor beta chains below, sequenced in a study of T cell responses to AZD1222 COVID-19 vaccine. Produced via immunoSEQ multiplex PCR; TCRdb's table is partial and in-frame only. The profile shows about 130,000 clones, over 75% of them singletons. Sequencing was performed on peripheral blood, taken on day 0 of AZD1222 vaccination. Receptor source: an adult in good health.

This clone was observed once. The CDR3 protein is CASSREVATAEAFF. The CDR3 DNA sequence: TGTGCCAGTAGTAGGGAAGTAGCGACAGCTGAAGCTTTCTTT. The rearrangement uses TRBV19 and TRBJ1-1, with D maybe TRBD1 (5 bases). The V end lost 4 bases, the J end lost 6 bases, and 15 bases lay between the germline ends. Per germline, CDR1 LNHDA and CDR2 SQIVND (reference sequence). The CDR3 extends over 14 amino acids. Using reference TRBV19 and TRBJ1-1 for the parts outside the CDR3, the full variable domain is DGGITQSPKYLFRKEGQNVTLSCEQNLNHDAMYWYRQDPGQGLRLIYYSQIVNDFQKGDIAEGYSVSREKKESFPLTVTSAQKNPTAFYLCASSREVATAEAFFGQGTRLTVV.

This chain joins TRBV11-3 and TRBJ2-1; D is tentatively TRBD1 or TRBD2 (6 bases each). Trimming cost V 5 bases and J 6 bases, with 20 bases left between them. Germline CDR1 SGHNT, CDR2 YENEEA. This CDR3 contains 16 residues. Written as DNA, the CDR3 is TGTGCCAGCAGCCCGGAGGGGGGATCCTCCCCCAATGAGCAGTTCTTC. Residues: CASSPEGGSSPNEQFF. The entire variable domain, with the rest obtained from reference TRBV11-3 and TRBJ2-1, is as follows: EAGVVQSPRYKIIEKKQPVAFWCNPISGHNTLYWYLQNLGQGPELLIRYENEEAVDDSQLPKDRFSAERLKGVDSTLKIQPAELGDSAVYLCASSPEGGSSPNEQFFGPGTRLTVL.

This chain links TRBV6-5 with TRBJ1-2; 8 bases are shared with TRBD1. Germline V gene sequence: CDR1 MNHEY, CDR2 SVGAGI. Trimming cost V 5 bases and J 8 bases; bases outside gene matches: 10. CDR3 length equals 14 residues. The DNA for the CDR3 is TGTGCCAGCAGTATGGACAGGGTATCGGAAGGCTACACCTTC. Protein product: CASSMDRVSEGYTF.

The V gene is TRBV27, the J gene TRBJ2-1, with TRBD2 matching over 9 bases. This CDR3 has 17 amino acids. CDR1 and CDR2 (germline): MNHEY, SMNVEV (reference sequence). V dropped 5 bases and J dropped 6; count of bases not matched to a gene: 14. CDR3 DNA: TGTGCCAGCAGTACGCACCTCCCTAGCGGGGCGGTCAATGAGCAGTTCTTC. Amino acids: CASSTHLPSGAVNEQFF.

About this clone: A junction end diverges from the germline sequence, so it may reflect a read error. The chain recombines TRBV2 with TRBJ2-1; the match to TRBD2 covers 9 bases. The CDR3 has 16 amino acids. Germline V CDR1 and CDR2: SNHLY, FYNNEI. In DNA form, the CDR3 reads TGTGCCAACAGTGCGAATAGCGGGAGAACCTACAATGAGCAGTTCTTC. Translation gives CANSANSGRTYNEQFF.

The chain joins TRBV19 to TRBJ1-5; D unresolved. CDR1 and CDR2 from the germline V gene are LNHDA and SQIVND (reference sequence). With 3 bases removed from V and 3 bases from J, the gap between germline ends came to 12 bases. The CDR3 spans 15 residues. CDR3 residues: CASSMDLFPNQPQHF. The CDR3 coding sequence is TGTGCCAGTAGTATGGACCTCTTTCCCAATCAGCCCCAGCATTTT.

This chain links TRBV27 with TRBJ1-1; D unclear. Germline values: CDR1 MNHEY, CDR2 SMNVEV (reference sequence). V lost 1 base and J 8 bases, leaving 17 bases between the germline ends. CDR3 length: 15 amino acids. The CDR3 region has the DNA TGTGCCAGCAGTTTATATCCAAGTGGGCAGTTGGAAGCTTTCTTT. As protein: CASSLYPSGQLEAFF.

V is TRBV10-3 and J is TRBJ2-3, with D uncertain. The germline V gene has CDR1 ENHRY and CDR2 SYGVKD. V was trimmed by 6 bases and J by 10 bases, leaving 14 bases between them. This CDR3 region has 12 residues. In DNA, the CDR3 is TGTGCCATCAGCCCTGCAGATACGGCGCAGTATTTT. It specifies CAISPADTAQYF.

The V and J genes are TRBV27 and TRBJ2-5; a weak D match, TRBD2 (6 bases). The CDR3 consists of 15 residues. V was trimmed by 2 bases and J by 3 bases, leaving 13 bases between them. Germline lookup yields CDR1 MNHEY and CDR2 SMNVEV (reference sequence). The CDR3 reads CASSLRSSAEETQYF. The CDR3, as DNA: TGTGCCAGCAGTTTAAGGTCTAGCGCGGAAGAGACCCAGTACTTC.

The gene calls are TRBV2 and TRBJ2-1; 9 nucleotides match TRBD1. Germline CDR1 and CDR2: SNHLY and FYNNEI. V lost 8 bases and J lost 4; bases outside the gene matches: 6. There are 14 residues in the CDR3. In nucleotides, the CDR3 is TGTGCCAGCGCTAAACAGGGGGCTTACAATGAGCAGTTCTTC. Translating gives CASAKQGAYNEQFF. Together with reference TRBV2 and TRBJ2-1, the CDR3 gives the full variable domain: EPEVTQTPSHQVTQMGQEVILRCVPISNHLYFYWYRQILGQKVEFLVSFYNNEISEKSEIFDDQFSVERPDGSNFTLKIRSTKLEDSAMYFCASAKQGAYNEQFFGPGTRLTVL.

This clone showed up just once. The chain links TRBV27 to TRBJ2-5; a possible D gene is TRBD1 (6 bases). This CDR3 comprises 14 residues. Between the trimmed V and J ends, which lost 2 bases and 5 bases, there was a span of 12 bases. Per germline, CDR1 MNHEY and CDR2 SMNVEV (reference sequence). CDR3 loop: CASSLKADRETQYF. CDR3 in DNA: TGTGCCAGCAGTTTAAAGGCCGACAGGGAGACCCAGTACTTC.

V and J are TRBV19 and TRBJ1-1; a weak D match, TRBD1 (6 bases). Per germline, CDR1 LNHDA and CDR2 SQIVND (reference sequence). This CDR3 has 13 amino acids. For the CDR3, the DNA is TGTGTTACGAATGACAGGCCCAACACTGAAGCTTTCTTT. It translates to CVTNDRPNTEAFF. The whole variable domain, remainder taken from reference TRBV19 and TRBJ1-1, is DGGITQSPKYLFRKEGQNVTLSCEQNLNHDAMYWYRQDPGQGLRLIYYSQIVNDFQKGDIAEGYSVSREKKESFPLTVTSAQKNPTAFYLCVTNDRPNTEAFFGQGTRLTVV.

The gene calls are TRBV11-2 and TRBJ2-5; D call uncertain. Germline V gene sequence: CDR1 SGHAT, CDR2 FQNNGV. The CDR3 runs to 13 residues. V lost 5 bases to trimming and J lost 1 base, with 8 bases between them. This CDR3 reads CASSPALQETQYF. CDR3 nucleotide sequence: TGTGCCAGCAGCCCGGCTCTCCAAGAGACCCAGTACTTC. Together with reference TRBV11-2 and TRBJ2-5, the CDR3 gives the full variable domain: EAGVAQSPRYKIIEKRQSVAFWCNPISGHATLYWYQQILGQGPKLLIQFQNNGVVDDSQLPKDRFSAERLKGVDSTLKIQPAKLEDSAVYLCASSPALQETQYFGPGTRLLVL.